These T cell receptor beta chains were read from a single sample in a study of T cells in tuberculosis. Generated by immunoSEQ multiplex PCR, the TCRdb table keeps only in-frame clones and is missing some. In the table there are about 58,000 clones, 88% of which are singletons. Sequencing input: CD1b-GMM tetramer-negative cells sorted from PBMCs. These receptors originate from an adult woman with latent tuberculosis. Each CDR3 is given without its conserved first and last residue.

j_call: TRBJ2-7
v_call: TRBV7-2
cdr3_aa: ASSSGPAGEQY

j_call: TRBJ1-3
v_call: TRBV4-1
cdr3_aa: ASSQGTYSGNTIY

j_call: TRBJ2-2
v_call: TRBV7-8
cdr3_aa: ASSLPRLQPRTGELF

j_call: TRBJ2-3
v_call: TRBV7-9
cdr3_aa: ASSSPPPRAGEGDTQY

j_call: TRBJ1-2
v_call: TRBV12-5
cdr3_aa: ASGPDTRYGYT

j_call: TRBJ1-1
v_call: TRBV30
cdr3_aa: AAWGQPEVSTEAF

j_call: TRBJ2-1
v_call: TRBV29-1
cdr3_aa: SVEGDRVTRQF

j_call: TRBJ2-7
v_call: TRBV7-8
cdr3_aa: ASSLSGSAHEQY

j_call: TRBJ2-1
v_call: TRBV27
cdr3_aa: ASTPLGRLAGVRNEQF

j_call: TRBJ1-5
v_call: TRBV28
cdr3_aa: ASSLGPNQPQH

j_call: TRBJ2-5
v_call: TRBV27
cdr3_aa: ASSVAGGLRTQY

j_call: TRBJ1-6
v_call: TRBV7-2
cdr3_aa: ASSPREGWSSPLH

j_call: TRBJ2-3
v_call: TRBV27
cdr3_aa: ASSLYSATDTQY